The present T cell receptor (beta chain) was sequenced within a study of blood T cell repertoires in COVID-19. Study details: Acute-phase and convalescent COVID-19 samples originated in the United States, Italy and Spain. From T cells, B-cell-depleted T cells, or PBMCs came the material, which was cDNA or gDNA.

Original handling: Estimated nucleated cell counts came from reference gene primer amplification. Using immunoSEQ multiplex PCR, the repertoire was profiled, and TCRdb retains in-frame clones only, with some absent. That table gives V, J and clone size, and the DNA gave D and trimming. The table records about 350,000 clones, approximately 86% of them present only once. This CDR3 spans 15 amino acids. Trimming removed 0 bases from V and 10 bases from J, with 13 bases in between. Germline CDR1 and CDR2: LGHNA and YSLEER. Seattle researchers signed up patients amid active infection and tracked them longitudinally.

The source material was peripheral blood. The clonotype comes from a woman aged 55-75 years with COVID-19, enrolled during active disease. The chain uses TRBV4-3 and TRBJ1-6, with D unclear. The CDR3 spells CASSQDAGWGSPLHF. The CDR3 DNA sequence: TGCGCCAGCAGCCAAGATGCGGGTTGGGGATCACCCCTCCACTTT.